This is a list of T cell receptor beta chains from one sample in a study of a mutant IDH1 vaccine in newly diagnosed glioma. No antigen is known for these receptors. The data were produced by immunoSEQ multiplex PCR, yet TCRdb's version contains in-frame clones alone and is incomplete. The repertoire holds 50,000 to 60,000 clones, with roughly 78% as singletons. The sample consisted of PBMCs, taken from a glioma patient whose treatment included an IDH1 peptide vaccine. These TCRs come from a middle-aged man with glioma. Each CDR3 is given with its conserved first and last residue. The D gene is left open where the match is weak. The size of a clone is reported for some rows only, either as once, few or many, or as a class for expanded clones.

abundance	v_gene	j_gene	d_gene	CDR3aa	CDR3nt
few	TRBV12-2	TRBJ1-6	.	CASRLESLSNSPLHF	TGTGCAAGTCGCTTAGAAAGCCTCTCTAATTCACCCCTCCACTTT
.	TRBV6-6	TRBJ2-6	.	CATRGASSGANVLTF	TGTGCCACCCGGGGAGCCAGCTCTGGGGCCAACGTCCTGACTTTC
.	TRBV9	TRBJ2-2	.	CASTTGSTGELFF	TGTGCCAGCACCACAGGGTCCACCGGGGAGCTGTTTTTT
.	TRBV9	TRBJ2-1	.	CASSVASLTYNEQFF	TGTGCCAGCAGCGTAGCCAGCTTGACCTACAATGAGCAGTTCTTC
.	TRBV6-5	TRBJ2-5	TRBD2	CASRQTGGAQTQYF	TGTGCCAGCAGACAAACCGGGGGGGCACAGACCCAGTACTTC
.	TRBV29-1	TRBJ2-7	TRBD2	CSVPVSGGDSYEQYF	TGCAGCGTCCCGGTGAGCGGGGGGGATTCCTACGAGCAGTACTTC
.	TRBV4-2	TRBJ1-5	.	CASSQEGRGHQPQHF	TGTGCCAGCAGCCAAGAGGGACGGGGTCATCAGCCCCAGCATTTT
.	TRBV29-1	TRBJ1-1	TRBD1	CSARQGWDTEAFF	TGCAGCGCCCGACAGGGTTGGGACACTGAAGCTTTCTTT
once	TRBV9	TRBJ1-5	TRBD1	CASSSGQGAHQPQHF	TGTGCCAGCAGCTCGGGACAGGGGGCCCATCAGCCCCAGCATTTT
.	TRBV5-4	TRBJ2-2	.	CASSPPANTGELFF	TGTGCCAGCAGCCCCCCGGCCAACACCGGGGAGCTGTTTTTT
.	TRBV30	TRBJ1-2	.	CAWSVSPQGGYTF	TGTGCCTGGAGTGTATCTCCCCAAGGCGGCTACACCTTC
.	TRBV19	TRBJ2-2	TRBD2	CASSTRTSGNTGELFF	TGTGCCAGTAGTACGCGGACTAGCGGCAACACCGGGGAGCTGTTTTTT
.	TRBV28	TRBJ2-7	.	CASSRSGRPSYEQYF	TGTGCCAGCAGCCGAAGCGGGCGGCCCTCCTACGAGCAGTACTTC
.	TRBV7-8	TRBJ1-4	.	CASSLVPLQDPPSALNEKLFF	TGTGCCAGCAGCTTAGTTCCCCTCCAGGACCCTCCATCGGCCCTAAATGAAAAACTGTTTTTT
.	TRBV5-6	TRBJ1-4	.	CASSLFVGSEKLFF	TGTGCCAGCAGCTTGTTTGTGGGGAGCGAAAAACTGTTTTTT
.	TRBV5-1	TRBJ2-2	.	CASSLEGRNTGELFF	TGCGCCAGCAGCTTGGAAGGGAGAAACACCGGGGAGCTGTTTTTT
.	TRBV7-8	TRBJ2-7	.	CASSLGASSYEQYF	TGTGCCAGCAGCTTAGGGGCTAGCTCCTACGAGCAGTACTTC
.	TRBV4-3	TRBJ1-4	TRBD1	CASSRQDRRGEKLFF	TGCGCCAGCAGCCGCCAGGACAGGAGGGGCGAAAAACTGTTTTTT
.	TRBV2	TRBJ2-7	.	CASVSEGVVLYEQYF	TGTGCCAGCGTTTCGGAGGGTGTAGTACTCTACGAGCAGTACTTC
many	TRBV4-2	TRBJ1-5	.	CASSQDSAGKPQHF	TGTGCCAGCAGCCAAGATAGCGCGGGGAAGCCCCAGCATTTT
.	TRBV9	TRBJ1-2	.	CASSPGARGYTF	TGTGCCAGCAGCCCCGGGGCCCGTGGCTACACCTTC
.	TRBV10-3	TRBJ1-5	.	CAISESGLDGQPQHF	TGTGCCATCAGTGAGTCTGGACTGGATGGGCAGCCCCAGCATTTT
.	TRBV11-2	TRBJ2-7	TRBD1	CASSLGDSPLWEQYF	TGTGCCAGCAGCTTAGGGGACAGTCCCCTCTGGGAGCAGTACTTC
.	TRBV18	TRBJ1-2	.	CASSPGQGPGFSYTF	TGTGCCAGCTCACCAGGGCAGGGGCCTGGGTTTAGCTACACCTTC
.	TRBV30	TRBJ2-3	.	CAWRGGQSGTDTQYF	TGTGCCTGGAGGGGAGGACAGAGCGGTACAGATACGCAGTATTTT
.	TRBV7-6	TRBJ2-7	.	CASTEGDCSYEQYF	TGTGCCAGCACGGAGGGGGATTGCTCCTACGAGCAGTACTTC
.	TRBV5-4	TRBJ2-6	.	CASSFPGRQSGANVLTF	TGTGCCAGCAGTTTTCCGGGACGGCAATCTGGGGCCAACGTCCTGACTTTC
.	TRBV2	TRBJ1-5	.	CASSVEGNQPQHF	TGTGCCAGCAGTGTTGAGGGAAATCAGCCCCAGCATTTT
.	TRBV2	TRBJ1-5	.	CASSAAVRAGYQPQHF	TGTGCCAGCAGCGCCGCGGTCAGGGCGGGATATCAGCCCCAGCATTTT
.	TRBV6-6	TRBJ2-5	TRBD2	CASSRLADRETQYF	TGTGCCAGCAGCAGACTAGCGGATAGGGAGACCCAGTACTTC
.	TRBV5-1	TRBJ1-2	.	CASSRLGSEVDYGYTF	TGCGCCAGCAGCCGGCTGGGGTCCGAAGTGGACTATGGCTACACCTTC
.	TRBV30	TRBJ1-6	.	CACNTGSLHF	TGTGCCTGCAACACGGGCTCCCTCCACTTT
.	TRBV5-4	TRBJ2-2	.	CATRGNTGELFF	TGTGCCACAAGGGGGAACACCGGGGAGCTGTTTTTT
.	TRBV30	TRBJ2-2	TRBD2	CAWSDRLAGLTGELFF	TGTGCCTGGAGTGATAGACTAGCGGGACTCACCGGGGAGCTGTTTTTT
.	TRBV9	TRBJ2-2	.	CASSVAGGSAGELFF	TGTGCCAGCAGCGTAGCTGGGGGAAGCGCCGGGGAGCTGTTTTTT
.	TRBV7-9	TRBJ1-1	.	CASSPGGRWNTEAFF	TGTGCCAGCAGCCCAGGAGGGCGGTGGAACACTGAAGCTTTCTTT
.	TRBV4-3	TRBJ2-7	.	CASSQDLTPRVQYF	TGCGCCAGCAGCCAAGACCTAACGCCCAGGGTACAGTACTTC
.	TRBV15	TRBJ2-7	TRBD1	CATRQGGAYEQYF	TGTGCCACCAGACAAGGGGGCGCCTACGAGCAGTACTTC
.	TRBV5-1	TRBJ1-4	.	CASSLEDVRKELFF	TGCGCCAGCAGCTTGGAGGATGTCCGAAAGGAACTGTTTTTT
.	TRBV6-1	TRBJ2-3	.	CASLPTFLLTDTQYF	TGTGCCAGCTTACCGACTTTCCTTCTCACAGATACGCAGTATTTT
.	TRBV9	TRBJ2-7	.	CASSGIGGEQYF	TGTGCCAGCAGCGGAATAGGTGGCGAGCAGTACTTC
once	TRBV29-1	TRBJ1-2	.	CSVESNYGYTF	TGCAGCGTTGAAAGTAACTATGGCTACACCTTC